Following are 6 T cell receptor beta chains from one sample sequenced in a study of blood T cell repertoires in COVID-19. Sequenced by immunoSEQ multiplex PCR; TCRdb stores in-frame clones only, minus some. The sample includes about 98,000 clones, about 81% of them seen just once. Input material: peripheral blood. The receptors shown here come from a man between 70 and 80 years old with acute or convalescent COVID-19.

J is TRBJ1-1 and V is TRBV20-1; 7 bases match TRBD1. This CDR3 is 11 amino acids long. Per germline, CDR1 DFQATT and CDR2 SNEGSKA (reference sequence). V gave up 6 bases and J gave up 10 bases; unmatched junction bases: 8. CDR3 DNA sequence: TGCAGTGCCCACCTCCCAGGGGGAGCTTTCTTT. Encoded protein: CSAHLPGGAFF.

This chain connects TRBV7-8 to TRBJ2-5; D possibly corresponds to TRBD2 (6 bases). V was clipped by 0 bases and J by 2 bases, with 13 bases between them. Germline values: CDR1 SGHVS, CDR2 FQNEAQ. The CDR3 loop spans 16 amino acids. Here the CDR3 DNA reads TGTGCCAGCAGCTTAGCGGTGGGAGGAGGTCAAGAGACCCAGTACTTC. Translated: CASSLAVGGGQETQYF. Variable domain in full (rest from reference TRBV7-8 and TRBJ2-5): GAGVSQSPRYKVAKRGQDVALRCDPISGHVSLFWYQQALGQGPEFLTYFQNEAQLDKSGLPSDRFFAERPEGSVSTLKIQRTQQEDSAVYLCASSLAVGGGQETQYFGPGTRLLVL.

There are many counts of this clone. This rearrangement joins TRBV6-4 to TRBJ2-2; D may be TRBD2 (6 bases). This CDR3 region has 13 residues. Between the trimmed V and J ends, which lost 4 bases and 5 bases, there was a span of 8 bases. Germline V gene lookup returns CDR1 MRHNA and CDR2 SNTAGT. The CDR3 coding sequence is TGTGCCAGCAGTGCTAGCGAGACCGGGGAGCTGTTTTTT. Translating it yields CASSASETGELFF.

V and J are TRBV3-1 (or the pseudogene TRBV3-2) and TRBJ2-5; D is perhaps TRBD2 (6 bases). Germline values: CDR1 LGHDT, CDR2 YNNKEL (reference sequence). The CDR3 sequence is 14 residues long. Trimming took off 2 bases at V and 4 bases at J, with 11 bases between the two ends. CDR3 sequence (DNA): TGTGCCAGCAGCCAACAGGGAGGCCTAGAGACCCAGTACTTC. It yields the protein CASSQQGGLETQYF.

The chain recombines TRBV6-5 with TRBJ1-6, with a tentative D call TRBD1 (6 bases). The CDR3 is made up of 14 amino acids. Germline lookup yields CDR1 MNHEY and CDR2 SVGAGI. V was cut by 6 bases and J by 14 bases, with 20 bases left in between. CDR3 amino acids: CASRAWGQGDTLHF. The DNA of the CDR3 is TGTGCCAGCAGAGCCTGGGGGCAGGGCGATACCCTCCACTTT.

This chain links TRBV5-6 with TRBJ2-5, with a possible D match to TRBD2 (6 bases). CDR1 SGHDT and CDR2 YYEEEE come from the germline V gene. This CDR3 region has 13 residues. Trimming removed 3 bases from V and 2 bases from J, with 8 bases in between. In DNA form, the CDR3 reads TGTGCCAGCAGCTCGGGACTGCAAGAGACCCAGTACTTC. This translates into CASSSGLQETQYF.